The clone carrying this T cell receptor (beta chain) was observed many times. Its antigen remains unknown. V was shortened by 5 bases and J by 4 bases, with 14 bases between the two germline ends. Germline CDR1 is DFQATT and CDR2 is SNEGSKA (reference sequence). This CDR3 is 13 amino acids long. Building the TCR beta libraries relied on iRepertoire HTBI primers, and CDR3 regions underwent Arm-PCR. MiXCR, applied by TCRdb to the multiplex PCR reads, yields one record per CDR3 protein. The table includes around 500,000 distinct CDR3 sequences, 12% detected once. The time point was: newly diagnosed GD, antithyroid drugs for less than 3 months. Preparation of the TCR library used RNA extracted from PBMCs. This sample was included in a study of regulatory T cells in long-lasting Graves disease. Whole-study results and caveats: Compared with new cases, persistent Graves' patients showed reduced TCR diversity.

Another study also made use of these data, one on T cells in Graves' hyperthyroidism and ophthalmopathy.

This sample comprised peripheral blood mononuclear cells (PBMCs), obtained at new diagnosis, from a patient treated with antithyroid drugs. The V and J genes are TRBV20-1 and TRBJ1-2; unclear D gene. The source is a woman in her twenties or thirties with Graves disease. The CDR3 DNA reads as TGCAGTGCTCCCGACCTCCGACGCTATGGCTACACCTTC. It yields the protein CSAPDLRRYGYTF.